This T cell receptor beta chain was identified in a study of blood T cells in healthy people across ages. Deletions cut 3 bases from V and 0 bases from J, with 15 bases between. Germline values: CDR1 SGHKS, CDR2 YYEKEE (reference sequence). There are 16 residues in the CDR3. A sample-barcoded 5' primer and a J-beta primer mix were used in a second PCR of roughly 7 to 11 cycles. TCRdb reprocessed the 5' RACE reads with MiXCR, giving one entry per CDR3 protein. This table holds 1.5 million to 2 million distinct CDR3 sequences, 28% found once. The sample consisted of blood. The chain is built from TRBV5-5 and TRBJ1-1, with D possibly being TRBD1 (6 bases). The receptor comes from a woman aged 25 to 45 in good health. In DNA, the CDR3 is TGTGCCAGCAGCTGGGGGGGGGCGCGGATGAACACTGAAGCTTTCTTT. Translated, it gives CASSWGGARMNTEAFF.